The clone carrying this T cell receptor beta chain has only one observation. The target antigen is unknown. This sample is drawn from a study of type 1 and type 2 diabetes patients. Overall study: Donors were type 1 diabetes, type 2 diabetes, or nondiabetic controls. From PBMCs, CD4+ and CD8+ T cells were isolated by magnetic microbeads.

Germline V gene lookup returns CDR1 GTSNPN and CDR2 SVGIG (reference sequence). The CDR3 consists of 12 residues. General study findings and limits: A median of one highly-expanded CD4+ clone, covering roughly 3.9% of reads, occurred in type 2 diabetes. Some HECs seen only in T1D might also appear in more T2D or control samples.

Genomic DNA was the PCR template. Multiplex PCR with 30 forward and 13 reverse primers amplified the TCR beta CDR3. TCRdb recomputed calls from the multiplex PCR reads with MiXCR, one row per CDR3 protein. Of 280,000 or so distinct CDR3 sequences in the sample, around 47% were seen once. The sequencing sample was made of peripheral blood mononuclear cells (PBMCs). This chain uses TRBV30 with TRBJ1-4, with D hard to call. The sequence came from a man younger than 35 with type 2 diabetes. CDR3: CVCTATNEKLFF. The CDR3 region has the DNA TGTGTCTGCACAGCAACTAATGAAAAACTGTTTTTT.